Shown below are 3 T cell receptor beta chains from a single sample sequenced in a study of blood T cell repertoires in COVID-19. Repertoires were generated with immunoSEQ multiplex PCR, while TCRdb's copy carries only in-frame clones and drops some. The sample holds some 130,000 clones, less than 90% seen once. Material: PBMCs or T cells enriched from blood (not recorded which). The receptors shown here come from a woman aged 45-60 years who had recovered from COVID-19.

This clone appeared once. V and J are TRBV6-5 and TRBJ1-1; a possible D gene is TRBD1 (6 bases). CDR3 length: 15 residues. V lost 6 bases to trimming and J lost 4 bases, with 18 bases between them. CDR1 is MNHEY, CDR2 SVGAGI, per germline. The CDR3 reads CASRPTPGAGTEAFF. The CDR3 DNA sequence: TGTGCCAGCAGGCCAACGCCAGGGGCGGGCACTGAAGCTTTCTTT.

This clone was seen just once. V is TRBV29-1 and J is TRBJ2-2; 7 bases fit TRBD1. This CDR3 region has 16 residues. V shed 1 base, J shed 7 bases, and the junction held 12 bases outside the gene matches. The germline V gene has CDR1 SQVTM and CDR2 ANQGSEA. The CDR3 nucleotides are TGCAGCGTTGAAGCCCCTGTAGAGGGGGCGGGCGGGGAGCTGTTTTTT. This sequence encodes CSVEAPVEGAGGELFF.

V is TRBV28 and J is TRBJ1-5; D is perhaps TRBD1 (5 bases). This CDR3 is 16 amino acids long. Trimming stripped 2 bases from V and 7 bases from J, with 18 bases between. Germline V CDR1 and CDR2: MDHEN, SYDVKM. DNA of the CDR3: TGTGCCAGCAGTTTAGATTTAGCCAGGGAACGCCAGCCCCAGCATTTT. Translated, it gives CASSLDLARERQPQHF.